The clone carrying this TCR beta chain has just one count. This record comes from a study of blood T cell repertoires in COVID-19. In the study overall: Samples came from the United States, Italy and Spain, spanning acute and convalescent COVID-19.

TCRdb keeps only in-frame clones here, not all; method: immunoSEQ multiplex PCR. The sample has fewer than 150,000 clones, roughly 80% seen once; the top ten hold roughly 3.9%. With V trimmed by 5 bases and J by 2 bases, 6 bases remained unmatched. The CDR3 consists of 14 residues. From germline, CDR1 is SGHAT and CDR2 FQNNGV. The chain couples TRBV11-2 to TRBJ2-7, with 7 nucleotides matching TRBD2. The clonotype comes from a woman older than 75 with acute or convalescent COVID-19. The sample was peripheral blood. CDR3 DNA sequence: TGTGCCAGCAGCCAGGGACTACGACCCTACGAGCAGTACTTC. Its translation is CASSQGLRPYEQYF.